Each of the 14 T cell receptor beta chains below was sequenced from the same sample in a study of molecular identifiers for immune sequencing clone quantification. TCRdb re-analysed the PCR reads in MiXCR, keeping a single row per CDR3 protein. The table lists hundreds of thousands of distinct CDR3 sequences, about 25% of them singletons. The sequencing input was naive CD8+ T cells from blood, with Jurkat cell RNA spiked in. Subset of the sample: FACS-sorted CD8+CD4-CCR7+CD45RA+ naive T cells. These receptors came from a human donor in good health. Some libraries in this study had Jurkat cell RNA spiked in.

The table lists this clonotype with many counts. The rearrangement joins TRBV6-2 or TRBV6-3 to TRBJ2-7, with D hard to call. Germline CDR1 reads MNHEY; CDR2 reads SVGEGT. V lost 4 bases and J 7 bases, leaving 14 bases between the germline ends. The CDR3 runs to 13 residues. The CDR3 loop is CASSWPLVREQYF. CDR3 bases: TGTGCCAGCAGTTGGCCCCTCGTTCGGGAGCAGTACTTC.

This clonotype was recorded at least ten times. This chain uses TRBV4-1 with TRBJ2-7; tentative D call: TRBD1 (7 bases). V shed 1 base and J shed 4 bases, with 17 bases lying between them. This CDR3 has 16 residues. CDR1 and CDR2 from the germline V gene are MGHRA and YSYEKL. The CDR3 is CASSQASAGQRYEQYF. The CDR3, as DNA: TGCGCCAGCAGCCAAGCCAGTGCGGGACAGAGGTACGAGCAGTACTTC.

This clonotype has only a few counts. V and J are TRBV27 and TRBJ2-7; D uncertain. The CDR3 totals 13 residues. Germline-derived CDR1 and CDR2 are MNHEY and SMNVEV (reference sequence). Trimming removed 3 bases at V and 2 bases at J, with 8 bases between. For the CDR3, the DNA is TGTGCCAGCAGTTTTGGCTGGGCCTACGAGCAGTACTTC. It specifies CASSFGWAYEQYF.

This clonotype was observed a handful of times. The chain couples TRBV5-6 to TRBJ2-7; D uncertain. Germline V gene data show CDR1 as SGHDT and CDR2 as YYEEEE. The germline V and J ends were trimmed by 4 bases and 6 bases, with 11 bases remaining between them. This CDR3 has 12 amino acids. The CDR3 protein is CASSHTPSEQYF. The CDR3 DNA is TGTGCCAGCAGCCACACCCCATCCGAGCAGTACTTC.

The chain carries TRBV6-1 and TRBJ1-4; weak D call: TRBD1 (5 bases). CDR3 length equals 18 residues. Trimming took off 0 bases at V and 8 bases at J, with 22 bases between the two ends. Germline V gives CDR1 MNHNS, CDR2 SASEGT. CDR3 sequence: CASSEAPGADEGREKLFF. CDR3 coding DNA: TGTGCCAGCAGTGAAGCTCCCGGGGCGGACGAGGGGCGGGAAAAACTGTTTTTT.

This clonotype was seen only a few times. Just one base apart from a much larger clone, this may be a read error. The J gene is TRBJ1-5, the V gene TRBV29-1; no firm D call. The germline CDR1 and CDR2 sequences are SQVTM and ANQGSEA. V lost 8 bases, J lost 5 bases, and 13 bases lay in between. This CDR3 comprises 12 residues. The CDR3 DNA reads as TGCAGCATGAGCTTAGGCGATCAGCCCCAGCATTTT. Protein sequence: CSMSLGDQPQHF.

V gene TRBV10-3 combines with J gene TRBJ2-7; D may be TRBD1 or TRBD2 (6 bases each). The germline V gene encodes CDR1 ENHRY and CDR2 SYGVKD. The CDR3 extends over 15 amino acids. V was clipped by 4 bases and J by 3 bases, with 16 bases between them. CDR3 protein: CAISGRPGAFYEQYF. CDR3 DNA: TGTGCCATCAGTGGTAGGCCGGGGGCATTCTACGAGCAGTACTTC.

This clonotype was counted at least ten times. CDR3 amino acids: CASSWSLGNQPQHF. The CDR3 DNA reads TGTGCCAGCAGCTGGAGTCTCGGGAATCAGCCCCAGCATTTT. The V gene is TRBV13, the J gene TRBJ1-5; D is ambiguous. The V end lost 4 bases, the J end lost 4 bases, and 11 bases lay between the germline ends. The CDR3 runs 14 residues. Germline loops: CDR1 PRHDT, CDR2 FYEKMQ (reference sequence). Drawing the rest from reference TRBV13 and TRBJ1-5, the complete variable domain is AAGVIQSPRHLIKEKRETATLKCYPIPRHDTVYWYQQGPGQDPQFLISFYEKMQSDKGSIPDRFSAQQFSDYHSELNMSSLELGDSALYFCASSWSLGNQPQHFGDGTRLSIL.

This clonotype has ten or more counts. The chain recombines TRBV30 with TRBJ2-7; possible D gene TRBD1, 6 bases. The ends were cut back, 3 bases at V and 2 bases at J, with 14 bases in the middle. The CDR3 covers 14 residues. The germline CDR1 and CDR2 sequences are GTSNPN and SVGIG (reference sequence). The CDR3 protein is CAWSAFEGAYEQYF. Written as DNA, the CDR3 is TGTGCCTGGAGCGCCTTCGAGGGGGCCTACGAGCAGTACTTC.

The DNA of the CDR3 is TGTGCCAGCAGCCAGGCGGCGGCACCGAACACAGATACGCAGTATTTT. Encoded protein: CASSQAAAPNTDTQYF. The rearrangement uses TRBV6-6 and TRBJ2-3; the D is unclear. The CDR3 totals 16 residues. Trimming took 6 bases from V and 2 from J, leaving 18 bases between them. Looked up from germline, CDR1 is MNHNY and CDR2 is SVGAGI (reference sequence).

This clonotype was observed many times. V gene TRBV20-1 combines with J gene TRBJ2-7; weak D call: TRBD2 (6 bases). The germline V and J ends were trimmed by 0 bases and 3 bases, with 15 bases remaining between them. Per the germline V gene, CDR1 is DFQATT and CDR2 is SNEGSKA (reference sequence). CDR3 length equals 15 residues. CDR3 DNA sequence: TGCAGTGCTAGAGATCGGTGGCGGGGAAGCTACGAGCAGTACTTC. Protein product: CSARDRWRGSYEQYF.

This clonotype occurred many times. The rearrangement links TRBV28 to TRBJ2-1, with D unclear. The CDR3 extends over 17 amino acids. V lost 2 bases to trimming and J lost 0 bases, with 14 bases between them. CDR1 is MDHEN, CDR2 SYDVKM, per germline. The CDR3 bases are TGTGCCAGCAGTTTAAGTCTCGGGCCCGACTCCTACAATGAGCAGTTCTTC. As protein: CASSLSLGPDSYNEQFF. Together with reference TRBV28 and TRBJ2-1, the CDR3 gives the full variable domain: DVKVTQSSRYLVKRTGEKVFLECVQDMDHENMFWYRQDPGLGLRLIYFSYDVKMKEKGDIPEGYSVSREKKERFSLILESASTNQTSMYLCASSLSLGPDSYNEQFFGPGTRLTVL.

To note about this clonotype: At one end the junction does not follow the germline gene, possibly because of a read error. The rearrangement uses TRBV12-3 or TRBV12-4 and TRBJ2-3; D unresolved. This CDR3 contains 12 residues. The CDR3: CACSYNTDTQYF. CDR3 DNA: TGTGCCTGCAGTTATAACACAGATACGCAGTATTTT.

Comment on this clonotype: This may stem from a read error, because a much larger clone lies one nucleotide away. The rearrangement links TRBV19 to TRBJ2-7; D gene ambiguous. Germline loops: CDR1 LNHDA, CDR2 SQIVND (reference sequence). This CDR3 has 14 residues. The CDR3 coding sequence is TGTGCCAGTAGTCCGGGCCCAAGTATCTACGGGCAGTACTTC. Residues: CASSPGPSIYGQYF.